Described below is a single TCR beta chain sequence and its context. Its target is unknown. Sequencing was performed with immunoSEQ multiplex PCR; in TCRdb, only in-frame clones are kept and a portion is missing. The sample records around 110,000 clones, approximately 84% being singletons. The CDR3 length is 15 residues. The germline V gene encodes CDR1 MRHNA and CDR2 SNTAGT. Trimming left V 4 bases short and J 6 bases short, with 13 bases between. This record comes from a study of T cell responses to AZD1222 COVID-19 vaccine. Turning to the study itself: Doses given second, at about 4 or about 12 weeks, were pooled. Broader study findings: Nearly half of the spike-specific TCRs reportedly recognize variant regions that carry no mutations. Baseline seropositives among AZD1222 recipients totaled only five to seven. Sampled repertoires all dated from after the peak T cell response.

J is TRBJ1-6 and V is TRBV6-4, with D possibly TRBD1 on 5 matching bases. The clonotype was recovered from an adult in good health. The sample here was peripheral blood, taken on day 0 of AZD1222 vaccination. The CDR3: CASSVEFGGNSPLHF. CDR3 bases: TGTGCCAGCAGTGTCGAGTTTGGGGGTAATTCACCCCTCCACTTT.